One sample yielded the 2 T cell receptor beta chains listed below, sequenced in a study of blood T cells in healthy people across ages (dated by TCRdb to the mid-2010s). Library preparation employed 5' RACE. Sequenced on an Illumina HiSeq 2500. A second roughly 6 to 12 cycle PCR used a sample-barcoded 5' primer and a J-beta primer mix. TCRdb trimmed the raw reads at Q25, called clones with MiXCR and kept productive beta chains. Identical CDR3 proteins give one entry, which carries the most common genes and DNA. This sample has about 560,000 distinct CDR3 sequences in its table, and roughly a quarter of those were observed once. In total, the top ten clones hold 3% to 4.5% of the sample. This sample was also put to use in a study of T cells of mothers and their children.

The specimen was blood. The receptors come from a boy aged 2-9 years in good health.

This clonotype was seen a handful of times. The DNA for the CDR3 is TGTGCCAGCAGTTACTCGATGGTGGGAGAGACCCAGTACTTC. Translated, it gives CASSYSMVGETQYF. The V and J genes are TRBV6-6 and TRBJ2-5; no clear D. The CDR3 loop spans 14 amino acids. The V gene lost 0 bases and the J gene lost 4 bases, with 9 bases spanning the gap. Germline assignment: CDR1 MNHNY and CDR2 SVGAGI (reference sequence).

This clonotype appeared a few times. The J gene is TRBJ2-1, the V gene TRBV7-9, with 10 bases fitting TRBD1. The germline V gene encodes CDR1 SEHNR and CDR2 FQNEAQ (reference sequence). V was clipped by 2 bases and J by 5 bases; unmatched bases: 3. The CDR3 has 15 amino acids. The CDR3 nucleotides are TGTGCCAGCAGCTTAAGGGACAGGGGTAACAATGAGCAGTTCTTC. This codes for CASSLRDRGNNEQFF.